Listed below are T cell receptor beta chains from one sample, sequenced in a study of regulatory T cells in long-lasting Graves disease. One entry per CDR3 protein results from TCRdb running MiXCR on the multiplex PCR reads. The sample lists under 500,000 distinct CDR3 sequences; 15% to 20% were seen once. This sample also appeared in a second study, on T cells in Graves' hyperthyroidism and ophthalmopathy.

Sequencing was performed on peripheral blood mononuclear cells (PBMCs), taken at new diagnosis, from a patient treated with antithyroid drugs. These TCRs come from a woman aged 30 to 39 with Graves disease. CDR3s include the opening cysteine and the closing phenylalanine or tryptophan. D genes are given only for firm matches. The size field is filled for only some rows; it gives once, few, many or a size class.

D: TRBD2
size: few
V: TRBV4-1
J: TRBJ2-7
CDR3: CASSHDGLAGGEQYF
DNA: TGCGCCAGCAGCCACGATGGACTAGCGGGAGGTGAGCAGTACTTC

D: -
size: many
V: TRBV6-1
J: TRBJ1-5
CDR3: CASKTGDQPQHF
DNA: TGTGCCAGCAAGACAGGCGATCAGCCCCAGCATTTT

D: TRBD1
size: many
V: TRBV10-2
J: TRBJ1-2
CDR3: CASLRDSYGYTF
DNA: TGCGCCAGTCTCCGGGACAGCTATGGCTACACCTTC

D: -
size: few
V: TRBV29-1
J: TRBJ2-2
CDR3: CSVGWGTGELFF
DNA: TGCAGCGTTGGGTGGGGCACCGGGGAGCTGTTTTTT

D: -
size: many
V: TRBV7-7
J: TRBJ1-5
CDR3: CASSLRQDNQPQHF
DNA: TGTGCTAGCAGCTTAAGGCAGGATAATCAGCCCCAGCATTTT

D: TRBD2
size: many
V: TRBV27
J: TRBJ2-5
CDR3: CASRSLGTTKETQYF
DNA: TGTGCCAGCAGAAGTCTCGGGACTACCAAAGAGACCCAGTACTTC

D: -
size: -
V: TRBV5-6
J: TRBJ1-3
CDR3: CASSLVWSSGNTIYF
DNA: TGTGCCAGCAGCTTGGTGTGGAGCTCTGGAAACACCATATATTTT

D: -
size: few
V: TRBV10-2
J: TRBJ2-1
CDR3: CASSRKRVIEQFF
DNA: TGCGCCAGCAGTCGTAAGCGGGTAATTGAGCAGTTCTTC

D: -
size: -
V: TRBV7-9
J: TRBJ2-1
CDR3: CASSLAGSTYEQFF
DNA: TGTGCCAGCAGCTTAGCAGGTAGTACTTATGAGCAGTTCTTC

D: -
size: -
V: TRBV10-3
J: TRBJ1-1
CDR3: CAISERQSTEAFF
DNA: TGTGCCATCAGTGAAAGACAGAGCACTGAAGCTTTCTTT

D: TRBD1
size: many
V: TRBV3-1
J: TRBJ1-1
CDR3: CASSPDRGHLEAFF
DNA: TGTGCCAGCAGCCCGGACAGGGGGCATCTCGAAGCTTTCTTT

D: TRBD2
size: -
V: TRBV6-4
J: TRBJ2-3
CDR3: CASSVLAGEADTQYF
DNA: TGTGCCAGCAGTGTTTTAGCGGGAGAGGCAGATACGCAGTATTTT

D: -
size: -
V: TRBV14
J: TRBJ2-5
CDR3: CASSQRDPLDETQYF
DNA: TGTGCCAGCAGCCAACGGGACCCCTTAGACGAGACCCAGTACTTC

D: TRBD1
size: many
V: TRBV30
J: TRBJ1-1
CDR3: CAWRIGQGANTEAFF
DNA: TGTGCCTGGAGGATAGGGCAGGGGGCGAACACTGAAGCTTTCTTT

D: -
size: -
V: TRBV20-1
J: TRBJ2-1
CDR3: CSARGGSSTTYNEQFF
DNA: TGCAGTGCTAGAGGGGGGTCTTCGACTACCTACAATGAGCAGTTCTTC

D: -
size: few
V: TRBV29-1
J: TRBJ2-6
CDR3: CSVGEGTGANVLTF
DNA: TGCAGCGTGGGTGAGGGTACTGGGGCCAACGTCCTGACTTTC

D: -
size: few
V: TRBV6-1
J: TRBJ1-5
CDR3: CASTTYSNQPQHF
DNA: TGTGCCAGTACCACATATAGCAATCAGCCCCAGCATTTT

D: -
size: many
V: TRBV11-2
J: TRBJ2-5
CDR3: CASSLGFGGRQETQYF
DNA: TGTGCCAGCAGCTTAGGGTTTGGGGGCCGCCAAGAGACCCAGTACTTC

D: TRBD2
size: few
V: TRBV11-2
J: TRBJ2-5
CDR3: CASSLSGTSGNQETQYF
DNA: TGTGCCAGCAGCTTATCCGGGACTAGCGGCAACCAAGAGACCCAGTACTTC

D: TRBD2
size: many
V: TRBV27
J: TRBJ2-2
CDR3: CASTPLAGGGGELFF
DNA: TGTGCCAGCACCCCTCTAGCGGGAGGGGGTGGGGAGCTGTTTTTT

D: TRBD2
size: few
V: TRBV6-1
J: TRBJ2-3
CDR3: CASRPRGRGVTDTQYF
DNA: TGTGCCAGCAGACCCCGCGGGAGAGGGGTGACAGATACGCAGTATTTT

D: -
size: -
V: TRBV6-5
J: TRBJ1-6
CDR3: CASSYPPGKNSPLHF
DNA: TGTGCCAGCAGTTACCCACCCGGAAAGAATTCACCCCTCCACTTT

D: TRBD2
size: many
V: TRBV11-2
J: TRBJ2-3
CDR3: CASSLAGGTTDTQYF
DNA: TGTGCCAGCAGCTTAGCGGGAGGAACCACAGATACGCAGTATTTT

D: TRBD1
size: few
V: TRBV7-2
J: TRBJ1-5
CDR3: CASSLGQGGYQPQHF
DNA: TGTGCCAGCAGCCTGGGACAGGGCGGATATCAGCCCCAGCATTTT

D: -
size: many
V: TRBV7-9
J: TRBJ1-2
CDR3: CASSWGREDGYTF
DNA: TGTGCCAGCAGCTGGGGTAGGGAAGATGGCTACACCTTC

D: -
size: many
V: TRBV20-1
J: TRBJ1-4
CDR3: CSARDVRGEKLFF
DNA: TGCAGTGCTAGAGATGTCAGGGGTGAAAAACTGTTTTTT

D: TRBD1
size: -
V: TRBV6-1
J: TRBJ1-6
CDR3: CACSTSGTGNSPLHF
DNA: TGTGCCTGCAGTACCTCCGGGACAGGGAATTCACCCCTCCACTTT

D: -
size: many
V: TRBV15
J: TRBJ1-5
CDR3: CAVNRDAGQPQHF
DNA: TGTGCCGTAAACCGGGACGCGGGTCAGCCCCAGCATTTT

D: -
size: -
V: TRBV4-3
J: TRBJ1-2
CDR3: CASSQVAGQSYGYTF
DNA: TGCGCCAGCAGCCAAGTTGCCGGACAAAGCTATGGCTACACCTTC

D: -
size: many
V: TRBV10-3
J: TRBJ1-1
CDR3: CAISRTENTEAFF
DNA: TGTGCCATCAGTAGGACAGAGAACACTGAAGCTTTCTTT

D: TRBD1
size: few
V: TRBV30
J: TRBJ2-1
CDR3: CAWSVGTGLDEQFF
DNA: TGTGCCTGGAGTGTAGGGACAGGGTTAGATGAGCAGTTCTTC

D: -
size: few
V: TRBV10-2
J: TRBJ1-1
CDR3: CASSEWGEEAFF
DNA: TGCGCCAGCAGTGAGTGGGGAGAAGAAGCTTTCTTT

D: -
size: -
V: TRBV20-1
J: TRBJ1-1
CDR3: CSGPSSVDLNTEAFF
DNA: TGCAGTGGACCGTCGTCGGTCGACTTGAACACTGAAGCTTTCTTT

D: TRBD1
size: many
V: TRBV30
J: TRBJ1-5
CDR3: CAWSLGQGINQPQHF
DNA: TGTGCCTGGAGTCTAGGACAGGGCATCAATCAGCCCCAGCATTTT

D: -
size: many
V: TRBV29-1
J: TRBJ1-2
CDR3: CSVDRDGYTF
DNA: TGCAGCGTTGATAGGGATGGCTACACCTTC

D: TRBD1
size: few
V: TRBV27
J: TRBJ2-7
CDR3: CASSFRGWRDEQYF
DNA: TGTGCCAGCAGTTTCAGGGGGTGGCGGGACGAGCAGTACTTC

D: TRBD2
size: -
V: TRBV11-2
J: TRBJ2-1
CDR3: CASSRKTSGRLYNEQFF
DNA: TGTGCCAGCAGCCGTAAGACTAGCGGGAGGCTCTACAATGAGCAGTTCTTC

D: -
size: many
V: TRBV28
J: TRBJ2-7
CDR3: CASSLAYYEQYF
DNA: TGTGCCAGCAGTCTAGCTTACTACGAGCAGTACTTC

D: -
size: many
V: TRBV2
J: TRBJ1-5
CDR3: CASKGGGHQPQHF
DNA: TGTGCCAGCAAGGGGGGGGGTCATCAGCCCCAGCATTTT

D: -
size: many
V: TRBV6-5
J: TRBJ2-1
CDR3: CASSYSIATTANEQFF
DNA: TGTGCCAGCAGTTACTCGATTGCAACTACAGCTAATGAGCAGTTCTTC

D: TRBD2
size: -
V: TRBV4-1
J: TRBJ2-1
CDR3: CASSPGTRSNEQFF
DNA: TGCGCCAGCAGCCCCGGGACTAGGAGCAATGAGCAGTTCTTC

D: TRBD1
size: many
V: TRBV15
J: TRBJ2-1
CDR3: CATQGNPTGGSYNEQFF
DNA: TGTGCCACCCAGGGGAACCCGACAGGGGGCTCCTACAATGAGCAGTTCTTC

D: -
size: many
V: TRBV7-2
J: TRBJ2-1
CDR3: CASRHGSSYNEQFF
DNA: TGTGCCAGCAGACACGGCAGCTCCTACAATGAGCAGTTCTTC

D: -
size: -
V: TRBV6-1
J: TRBJ1-1
CDR3: CASSPPTVNTEAFF
DNA: TGTGCCAGCAGTCCTCCCACGGTGAACACTGAAGCTTTCTTT

D: -
size: many
V: TRBV18
J: TRBJ2-1
CDR3: CASSPTSTPYNEQFF
DNA: TGTGCCAGCTCACCCACTAGTACACCCTACAATGAGCAGTTCTTC

D: -
size: -
V: TRBV20-1
J: TRBJ2-2
CDR3: CSASGRTSWDTGELFF
DNA: TGCAGTGCTAGCGGGAGAACGTCGTGGGACACCGGGGAGCTGTTTTTT

D: -
size: many
V: TRBV6-1
J: TRBJ2-3
CDR3: CATKSEAPGDTQYF
DNA: TGTGCCACAAAATCGGAGGCTCCGGGCGATACGCAGTATTTT

D: -
size: many
V: TRBV3-1
J: TRBJ2-7
CDR3: CASTHTPDSDEQYF
DNA: TGTGCCAGCACTCACACCCCCGATTCGGACGAGCAGTACTTC

D: TRBD2
size: -
V: TRBV5-4
J: TRBJ2-7
CDR3: CAANSGTSGGAAEQYF
DNA: TGTGCCGCGAACTCCGGGACTAGCGGTGGGGCCGCCGAGCAGTACTTC

D: TRBD1
size: -
V: TRBV11-2
J: TRBJ2-2
CDR3: CASSLRQGGGELFF
DNA: TGTGCCAGCAGCTTAAGACAGGGCGGAGGGGAGCTGTTTTTT

D: -
size: many
V: TRBV28
J: TRBJ1-2
CDR3: CASTLGGRNYGYTF
DNA: TGTGCCAGCACCCTGGGGGGGAGGAACTATGGCTACACCTTC

D: -
size: few
V: TRBV28
J: TRBJ2-4
CDR3: CASSERALAKNIQYF
DNA: TGTGCCAGCAGCGAGCGGGCCTTAGCCAAAAACATTCAGTACTTC

D: -
size: many
V: TRBV7-2
J: TRBJ2-7
CDR3: CASSFARQGGPYEQYF
DNA: TGTGCCAGCAGCTTCGCACGCCAGGGGGGACCCTACGAGCAGTACTTC

D: TRBD2
size: -
V: TRBV29-1
J: TRBJ2-3
CDR3: CSARPTSGSGTDTQYF
DNA: TGCAGCGCCAGGCCGACTAGCGGGAGTGGCACAGATACGCAGTATTTT

D: -
size: many
V: TRBV27
J: TRBJ1-6
CDR3: CASSSPLRMRGAITYNSPLHF
DNA: TGTGCCAGCAGTTCCCCTCTAAGGATGAGGGGTGCAATAACCTATAATTCACCCCTCCACTTT